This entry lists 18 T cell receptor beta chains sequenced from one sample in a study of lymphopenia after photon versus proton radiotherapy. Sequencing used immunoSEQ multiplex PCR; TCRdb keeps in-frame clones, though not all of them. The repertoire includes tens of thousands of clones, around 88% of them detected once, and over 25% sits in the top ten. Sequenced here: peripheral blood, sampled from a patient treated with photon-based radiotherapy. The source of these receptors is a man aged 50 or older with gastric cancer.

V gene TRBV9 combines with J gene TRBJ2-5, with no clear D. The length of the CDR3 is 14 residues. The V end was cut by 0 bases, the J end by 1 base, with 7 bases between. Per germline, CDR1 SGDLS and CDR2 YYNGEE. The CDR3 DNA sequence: TGTGCCAGCAGCGTAGGGGCAAGCCAAGAGACCCAGTACTTC. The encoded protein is CASSVGASQETQYF. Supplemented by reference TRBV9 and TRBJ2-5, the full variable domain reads DSGVTQTPKHLITATGQRVTLRCSPRSGDLSVYWYQQSLDQGLQFLIQYYNGEERAKGNILERFSAQQFPDLHSELNLSSLELGDSALYFCASSVGASQETQYFGPGTRLLVL.

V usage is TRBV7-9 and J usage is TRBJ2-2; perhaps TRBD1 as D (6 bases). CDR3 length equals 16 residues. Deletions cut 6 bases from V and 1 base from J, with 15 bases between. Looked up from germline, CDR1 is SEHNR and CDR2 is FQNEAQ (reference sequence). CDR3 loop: CASRGTSQVNTGELFF. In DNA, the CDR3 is TGTGCCAGCAGAGGGACAAGCCAAGTGAACACCGGGGAGCTGTTTTTT. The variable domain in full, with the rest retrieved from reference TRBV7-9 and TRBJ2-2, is DTGVSQNPRHKITKRGQNVTFRCDPISEHNRLYWYRQTLGQGPEFLTYFQNEAQLEKSRLLSDRFSAERPKGSFSTLEIQRTEQGDSAMYLCASRGTSQVNTGELFFGEGSRLTVL.

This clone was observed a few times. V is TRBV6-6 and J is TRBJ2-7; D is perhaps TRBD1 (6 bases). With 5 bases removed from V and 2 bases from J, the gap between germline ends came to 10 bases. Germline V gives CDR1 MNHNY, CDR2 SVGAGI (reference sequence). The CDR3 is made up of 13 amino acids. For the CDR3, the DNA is TGTGCCAGCAGTCAGGACAGTCCCTACGAGCAGTACTTC. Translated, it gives CASSQDSPYEQYF.

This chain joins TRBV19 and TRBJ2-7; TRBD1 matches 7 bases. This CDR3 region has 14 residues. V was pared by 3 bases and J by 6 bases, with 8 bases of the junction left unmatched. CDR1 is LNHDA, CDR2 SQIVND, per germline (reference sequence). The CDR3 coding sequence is TGTGCCAGTAGTATCGGGCAGGGGGTAGGCGAGCAGTACTTC. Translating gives CASSIGQGVGEQYF.

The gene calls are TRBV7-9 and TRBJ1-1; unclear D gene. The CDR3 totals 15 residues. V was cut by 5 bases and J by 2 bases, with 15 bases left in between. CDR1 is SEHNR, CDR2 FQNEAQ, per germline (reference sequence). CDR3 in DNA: TGTGCCAGCAGCCCTAAGAGGAGGGTTAACACTGAAGCTTTCTTT. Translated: CASSPKRRVNTEAFF.

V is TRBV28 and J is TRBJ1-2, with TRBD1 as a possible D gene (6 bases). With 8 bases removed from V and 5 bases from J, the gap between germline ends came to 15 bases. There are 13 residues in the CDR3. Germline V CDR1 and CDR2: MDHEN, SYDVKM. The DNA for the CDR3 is TGTGCCAGCCTAAGAACAGGGAGATATGGCTACACCTTC. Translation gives CASLRTGRYGYTF.

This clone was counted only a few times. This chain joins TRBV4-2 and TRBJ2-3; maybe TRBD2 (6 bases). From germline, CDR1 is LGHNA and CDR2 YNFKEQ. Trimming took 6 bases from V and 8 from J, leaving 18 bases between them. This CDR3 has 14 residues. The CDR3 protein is CASRPGLAIGTQYF. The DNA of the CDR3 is TGTGCCAGCAGGCCGGGACTGGCTATCGGTACGCAGTATTTT.

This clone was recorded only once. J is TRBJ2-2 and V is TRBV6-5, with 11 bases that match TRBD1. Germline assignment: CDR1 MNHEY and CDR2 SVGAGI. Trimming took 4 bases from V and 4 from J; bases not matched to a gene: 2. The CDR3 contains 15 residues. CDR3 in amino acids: CASSWDRGTTGELFF. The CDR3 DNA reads TGTGCCAGCAGTTGGGACAGGGGGACCACCGGGGAGCTGTTTTTT.

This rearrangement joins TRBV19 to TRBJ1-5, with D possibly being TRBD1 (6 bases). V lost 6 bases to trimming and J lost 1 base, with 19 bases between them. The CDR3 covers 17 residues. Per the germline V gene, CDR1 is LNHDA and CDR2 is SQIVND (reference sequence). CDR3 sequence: CASRQPTGLGSNQPQHF. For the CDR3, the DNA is TGTGCCAGTAGACAACCAACAGGGTTGGGGAGCAATCAGCCCCAGCATTTT.

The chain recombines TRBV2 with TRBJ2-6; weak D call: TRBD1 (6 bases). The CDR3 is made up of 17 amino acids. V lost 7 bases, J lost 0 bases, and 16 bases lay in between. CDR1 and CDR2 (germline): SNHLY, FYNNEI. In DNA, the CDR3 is TGTGCCAGCAAGACGGGACAATTCGACTCTGGGGCCAACGTCCTGACTTTC. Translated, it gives CASKTGQFDSGANVLTF. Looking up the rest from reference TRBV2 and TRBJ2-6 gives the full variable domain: EPEVTQTPSHQVTQMGQEVILRCVPISNHLYFYWYRQILGQKVEFLVSFYNNEISEKSEIFDDQFSVERPDGSNFTLKIRSTKLEDSAMYFCASKTGQFDSGANVLTFGAGSRLTVL.

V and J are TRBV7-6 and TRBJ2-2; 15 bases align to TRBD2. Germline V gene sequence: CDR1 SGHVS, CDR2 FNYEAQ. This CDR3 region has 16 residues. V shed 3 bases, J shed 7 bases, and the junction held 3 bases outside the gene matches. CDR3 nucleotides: TGTGCCAGCAGCTTCGGACTAGCGGGAGGGGTCGGGGAGCTGTTTTTT. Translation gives CASSFGLAGGVGELFF.

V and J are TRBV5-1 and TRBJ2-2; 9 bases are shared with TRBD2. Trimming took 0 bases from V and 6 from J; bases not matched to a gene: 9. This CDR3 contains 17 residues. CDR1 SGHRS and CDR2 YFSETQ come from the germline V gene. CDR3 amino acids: CASSLGGTSLIAGELFF. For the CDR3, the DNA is TGCGCCAGCAGCTTGGGTGGGACTAGCCTTATCGCCGGGGAGCTGTTTTTT.

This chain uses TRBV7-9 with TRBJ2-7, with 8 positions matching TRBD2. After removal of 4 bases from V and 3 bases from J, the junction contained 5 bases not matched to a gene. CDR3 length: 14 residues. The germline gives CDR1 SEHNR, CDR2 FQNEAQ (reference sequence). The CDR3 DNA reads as TGTGCCAGCAGCTACTCGAGCGGGAGCTACGAGCAGTACTTC. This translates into CASSYSSGSYEQYF.

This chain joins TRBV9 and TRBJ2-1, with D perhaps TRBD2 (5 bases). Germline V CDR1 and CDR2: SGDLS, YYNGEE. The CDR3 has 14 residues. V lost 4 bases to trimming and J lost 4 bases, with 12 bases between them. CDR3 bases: TGTGCCAGCAGCCCCGGGGTTTTTTACAATGAGCAGTTCTTC. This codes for CASSPGVFYNEQFF.

CDR3 coding DNA: TGTGCCAGCAGCTTCGCCAGGGCCACTGAAGCTTTCTTT. It encodes CASSFARATEAFF. The chain uses TRBV7-2 and TRBJ1-1; D may be TRBD1 (5 bases). The CDR3 runs to 13 residues. Between the trimmed V and J ends, which lost 3 bases and 4 bases, there was a span of 9 bases. Per the germline V gene, CDR1 is SGHTA and CDR2 is FQGNSA.

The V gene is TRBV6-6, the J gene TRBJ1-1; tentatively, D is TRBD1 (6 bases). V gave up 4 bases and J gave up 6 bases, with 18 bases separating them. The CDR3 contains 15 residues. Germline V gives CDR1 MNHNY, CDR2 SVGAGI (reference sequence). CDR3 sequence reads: CASSLPRDTASEAFF. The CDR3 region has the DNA TGTGCCAGCAGTTTGCCTCGGGACACGGCCTCTGAAGCTTTCTTT.

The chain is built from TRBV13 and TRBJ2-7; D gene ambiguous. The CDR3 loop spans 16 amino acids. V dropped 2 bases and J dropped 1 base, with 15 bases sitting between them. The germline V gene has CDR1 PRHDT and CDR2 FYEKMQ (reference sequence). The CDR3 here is CASSLRLTVGSYEQYF. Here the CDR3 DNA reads TGTGCCAGCAGCTTAAGGTTGACGGTTGGGTCCTACGAGCAGTACTTC.

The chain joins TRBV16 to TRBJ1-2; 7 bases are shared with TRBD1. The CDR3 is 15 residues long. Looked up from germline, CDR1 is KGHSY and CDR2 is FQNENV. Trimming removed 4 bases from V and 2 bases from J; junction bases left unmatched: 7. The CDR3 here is CASSRGQPHNYGYTF. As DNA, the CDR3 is TGTGCCAGCAGCCGGGGACAGCCGCACAACTATGGCTACACCTTC.